The rows below give T cell receptor beta chains drawn from one sample of a study of PD-1 blockade in mismatch repair-deficient tumors. TCRdb's table, derived via immunoSEQ multiplex PCR, lists solely in-frame clones and lacks some. The table shows roughly 49,000 clones, with under 85% occurring only once. The input for sequencing was PBMCs, taken before pembrolizumab treatment. The source of these receptors is an adult with mismatch repair-deficient cancer. Each CDR3 is given with its conserved first and last residue. Fields, in order: clone size, D gene, CDR3 length, V gene, J gene, CDR3 DNA, CDR3 protein. D genes are given only for firm matches. Not all rows give a size; the values are once, few, many and, for expanded clones, a class.

NA	NA	14	TRBV9	TRBJ1-1	TGTGCCAGCAGCGTAGTGGCGGGGAACACTGAAGCTTTCTTT	CASSVVAGNTEAFF
NA	TRBD2	14	TRBV30	TRBJ2-3	TGTGCCTGGAGTAGTAGCGGGAGCGCAGATACGCAGTATTTT	CAWSSSGSADTQYF
NA	TRBD2	16	TRBV7-2	TRBJ2-1	TGTGCCAGCAGCTTTCAACTAGCGGGAGGTTACAATGAGCAGTTCTTC	CASSFQLAGGYNEQFF
NA	NA	13	TRBV6-1	TRBJ1-5	TGTGCCAGCACCGAATGGGGGGATCAGCCCCAGCATTTT	CASTEWGDQPQHF
medium-sized	NA	14	TRBV4-1	TRBJ2-3	TGCGCCAGCAGCCAAGGCGGGAGCACAGATACGCAGTATTTT	CASSQGGSTDTQYF
NA	NA	14	TRBV6-5	TRBJ2-2	TGTGCCGGCCGGGCGGGTGTAAACACCGGGGAGCTGTTTTTT	CAGRAGVNTGELFF
NA	TRBD2	18	TRBV5-4	TRBJ2-3	TGTGCCAGCAGCTTAGGACTAGCGGGAGCAGTTTCGACAGATACGCAGTATTTT	CASSLGLAGAVSTDTQYF
NA	TRBD2	16	TRBV13	TRBJ2-1	TGTGCCAGCAGCTCCCCGACTAGCGGGTCCTACAATGAGCAGTTCTTC	CASSSPTSGSYNEQFF
NA	NA	13	TRBV5-4	TRBJ2-7	TGTGCCAGCAGCTTGATCCTAGAAGGCGAGCAGTACTTC	CASSLILEGEQYF
NA	TRBD1	16	TRBV7-9	TRBJ2-7	TGTGCCAGCAGCGACCTCCGGGACAGGGTTAGGAACGAGCAGTACTTC	CASSDLRDRVRNEQYF
few	NA	13	TRBV5-5	TRBJ2-7	TGTGCCAGCAGCAATGTTGAATGGGCCGAGCAGTACTTC	CASSNVEWAEQYF
NA	NA	15	TRBV19	TRBJ1-5	TGTGCCAGTAGTATAGGCGTCGGGGTTGGGCAGCCCCAGCATTTT	CASSIGVGVGQPQHF
NA	NA	13	TRBV30	TRBJ1-1	TGTGCCTGGAGTCCCACAATGAACACTGAAGCTTTCTTT	CAWSPTMNTEAFF
NA	TRBD1	13	TRBV5-4	TRBJ2-7	TGTGCCAGCAGCGAGGGGACAGGGAACGAGCAGTACTTC	CASSEGTGNEQYF
NA	TRBD2	15	TRBV28	TRBJ2-3	TGTGCCAGCAGTTTAGGGCTAGCGGGAGCAGATACGCAGTATTTT	CASSLGLAGADTQYF